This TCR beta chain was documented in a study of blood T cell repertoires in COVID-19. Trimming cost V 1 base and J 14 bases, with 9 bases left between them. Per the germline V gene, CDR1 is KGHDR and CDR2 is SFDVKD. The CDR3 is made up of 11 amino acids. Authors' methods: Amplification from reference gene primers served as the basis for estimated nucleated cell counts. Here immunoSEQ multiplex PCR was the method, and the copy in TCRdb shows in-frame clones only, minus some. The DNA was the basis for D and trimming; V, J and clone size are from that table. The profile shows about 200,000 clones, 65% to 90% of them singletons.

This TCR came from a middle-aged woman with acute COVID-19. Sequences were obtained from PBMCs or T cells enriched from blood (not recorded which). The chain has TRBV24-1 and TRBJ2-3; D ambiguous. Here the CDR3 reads CATSDFSARYF. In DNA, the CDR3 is TGTGCCACCAGTGATTTCAGCGCCAGGTATTTT.